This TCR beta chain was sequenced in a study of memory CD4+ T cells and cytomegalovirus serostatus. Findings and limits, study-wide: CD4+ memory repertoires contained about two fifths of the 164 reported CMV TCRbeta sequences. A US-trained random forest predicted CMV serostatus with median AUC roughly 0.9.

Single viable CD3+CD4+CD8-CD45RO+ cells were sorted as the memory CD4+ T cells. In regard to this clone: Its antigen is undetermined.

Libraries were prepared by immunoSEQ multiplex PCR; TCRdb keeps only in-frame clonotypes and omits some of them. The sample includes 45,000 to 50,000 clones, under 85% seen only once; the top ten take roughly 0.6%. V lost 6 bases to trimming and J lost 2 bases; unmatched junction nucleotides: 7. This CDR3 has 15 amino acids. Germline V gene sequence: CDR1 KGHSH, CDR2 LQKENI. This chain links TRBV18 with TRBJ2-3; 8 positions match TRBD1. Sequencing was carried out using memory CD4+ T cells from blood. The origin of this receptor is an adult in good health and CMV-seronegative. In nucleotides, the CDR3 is TGTGCCAGCTCCCTATCACAGGGGGACACAGATACGCAGTATTTT. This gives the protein CASSLSQGDTDTQYF.